Listed below are T cell receptor beta chains from one sample, sequenced in a study of blood T cell repertoires in COVID-19. Sequencing used immunoSEQ multiplex PCR; TCRdb keeps in-frame clones, though not all of them. This sample has roughly 80,000 clones, with 75% to 85% found just once. Sequencing used peripheral blood. All receptors derive from a woman older than 75 with acute or convalescent COVID-19. Both conserved end residues are trimmed from each CDR3.

j_call v_call cdr3_aa
TRBJ2-3 TRBV18 ASSPNRDFTYTDTQY
TRBJ2-3 TRBV5-1 ASSQGTTSDTQY
TRBJ2-3 TRBV5-4 ASSLGQGLGTDTQY
TRBJ1-1 TRBV19 ASSGGQLNTEAF
TRBJ2-1 TRBV6-5 ASSYPSGISYNEQF
TRBJ1-3 TRBV19 ASSTRVSSGNTIY
TRBJ1-4 TRBV28 ASKSTGGNEKLF
TRBJ1-2 TRBV3-1/TRBV3-2 ASRKSGGAGIPHGYT
TRBJ1-4 TRBV27 ASRTDSSNEKLF
TRBJ2-5 TRBV29-1 SAGGRAETQY
TRBJ1-4 TRBV3-1/TRBV3-2 ASSQDSREKLF
TRBJ2-3 TRBV6-2/TRBV6-3 ASSYPETSVGTDTQY
TRBJ2-4 TRBV19 ASTTPGLAGGLSIQY
TRBJ2-5 TRBV10-3 AMGESGQETQY
TRBJ1-1 TRBV12-3/TRBV12-4 ASSLTTGEAF
TRBJ1-3 TRBV5-3 ARSPGLNDAYSGNTIY
TRBJ2-5 TRBV9 ASSVAPDFGETQY